The source of this TCR beta chain is a study of cytomegalovirus exposure and HLA in healthy donors. General study points: A cluster of highly shared sequence variants was likely a sequencing artifact. Usually a TCR sequence was rare, but some public TCRs were found in many donors. When the data were analyzed later, several of the most significant clusters appeared to be linked to common viral pathogens.

Germline lookup yields CDR1 KGHSH and CDR2 LQKENI. The CDR3 extends over 14 amino acids. V lost 2 bases and J lost 3, with 7 bases in between. A note on this clone: Its antigen is not identified.

Primers included in the PCR were 60 Vbeta and 13 Jbeta primers. Profiling relied on immunoSEQ multiplex PCR, and the TCRdb table lists in-frame clones only, not all of them. The sample includes roughly 130,000 clones, approximately 82% of them seen just once. The sample comprised PBMCs. The chain links TRBV18 to TRBJ2-2, with D possibly matching TRBD1 (5 bases). The sequence came from a woman aged 18-29 years in good health and CMV-seropositive. The DNA for the CDR3 is TGTGCCAGCTCACCAGGGGCGGACACCGGGGAGCTGTTTTTT. This sequence encodes CASSPGADTGELFF.